A selection of T cell receptor beta chains follows, all from one sample in a study of shared clonotypes between healthy human individuals. Using immunoSEQ multiplex PCR, the repertoire was profiled, and TCRdb retains in-frame clones only, with some absent. The sample includes 700,000 to 950,000 clones, 90% to 98% of them seen just once. The sequenced material came from naive CD8+ T cells sorted from blood. These TCRs come from a man younger than 40 in good health. CDR3s include the opening cysteine and the closing phenylalanine or tryptophan. A D gene is named only where the DNA matches it firmly. Part of the rows lack a size; the others show once, few, many or a class for expanded clones.

cdr3_aa | cdr3_nt | d_call | j_call | clone_size | cdr3_length | v_call
CASSPRGESSYNEQFF | TGTGCCAGCAGCCCCAGAGGGGAAAGCTCCTACAATGAGCAGTTCTTC | NA | TRBJ2-1 | NA | 16 | TRBV9
CASSDWTSGREETQYF | TGTGCCAGCAGTGACTGGACTAGCGGGAGGGAAGAGACCCAGTACTTC | TRBD2 | TRBJ2-5 | once | 16 | TRBV25-1
CASMPEGEYEQYF | TGTGCCAGCATGCCGGAGGGGGAATACGAGCAGTACTTC | NA | TRBJ2-7 | NA | 13 | TRBV28
CASGTGGAYTGELFF | TGTGCCAGCGGAACAGGGGGCGCTTACACCGGGGAGCTGTTTTTT | TRBD1 | TRBJ2-2 | once | 15 | TRBV27
CARRPTSGSRKSYEQYF | TGTGCCAGACGCCCGACTAGCGGGAGTCGGAAGTCCTACGAGCAGTACTTC | TRBD2 | TRBJ2-7 | NA | 17 | TRBV9
CASSLAQLAGVYEQYF | TGTGCCAGCAGTTTAGCCCAACTAGCGGGAGTCTACGAGCAGTACTTC | TRBD2 | TRBJ2-7 | NA | 16 | TRBV27
CASSPGTSGTSQETQYF | TGTGCCAGCAGCCCTGGGACTAGCGGGACCTCTCAAGAGACCCAGTACTTC | TRBD2 | TRBJ2-5 | NA | 17 | TRBV7-9
CASSFGTRDYEQYF | TGTGCCAGCAGCTTCGGGACTAGAGACTACGAGCAGTACTTC | TRBD2 | TRBJ2-7 | NA | 14 | TRBV7-2
CASSEGTGYNEQFF | TGTGCCAGCAGCGAGGGGACAGGCTACAATGAGCAGTTCTTC | TRBD1 | TRBJ2-1 | NA | 14 | TRBV5-5
CASSLGQLGFETQYF | TGTGCCAGCAGCCTAGGCCAGCTCGGGTTTGAGACCCAGTACTTC | NA | TRBJ2-5 | NA | 15 | TRBV7-9
CASSQERGLAGGRAGELFF | TGCGCCAGCAGCCAAGAGAGAGGCCTAGCGGGAGGAAGGGCCGGGGAGCTGTTTTTT | TRBD2 | TRBJ2-2 | NA | 19 | TRBV4-1
CASSPAKVGEYSNEQFF | TGTGCCAGCAGCCCCGCGAAGGTGGGCGAATATTCTAATGAGCAGTTCTTC | NA | TRBJ2-1 | NA | 17 | TRBV7-3